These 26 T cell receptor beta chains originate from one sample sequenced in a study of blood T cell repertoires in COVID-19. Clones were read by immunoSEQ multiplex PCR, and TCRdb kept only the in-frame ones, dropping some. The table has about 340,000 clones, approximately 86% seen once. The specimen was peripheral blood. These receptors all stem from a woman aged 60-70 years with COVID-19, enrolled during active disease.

This chain's CDR3 is CASSPAAGLGGYGYTF. The CDR3 nucleotides are TGTGCCAGCTCACCTGCCGCAGGCCTGGGGGGTTATGGCTACACCTTC. V usage is TRBV18 and J usage is TRBJ1-2; perhaps TRBD1 as D (5 bases). Germline V gives CDR1 KGHSH, CDR2 LQKENI. With 3 bases removed from V and 5 bases from J, the gap between germline ends came to 19 bases. This CDR3 contains 16 residues.

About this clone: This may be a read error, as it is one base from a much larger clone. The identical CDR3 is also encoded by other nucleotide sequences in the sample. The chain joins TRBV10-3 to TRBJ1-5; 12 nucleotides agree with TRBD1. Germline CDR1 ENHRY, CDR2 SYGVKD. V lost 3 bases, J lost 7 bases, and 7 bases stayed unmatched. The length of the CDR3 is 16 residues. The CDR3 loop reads CAISDQGQGAGQPQHF. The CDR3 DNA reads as TGTGCCATCAGTGATCAGGGACAGGGGGCAGGACAGCCCCAGCATTTT.

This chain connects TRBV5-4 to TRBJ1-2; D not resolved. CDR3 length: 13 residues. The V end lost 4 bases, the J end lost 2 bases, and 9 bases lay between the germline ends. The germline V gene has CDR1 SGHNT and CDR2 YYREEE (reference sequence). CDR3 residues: CASSPRENYGYTF. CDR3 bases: TGTGCCAGCAGCCCCCGGGAGAACTATGGCTACACCTTC.

The chain's CDR3 is CASSADRAGGELFF. In DNA, the CDR3 is TGTGCCAGCAGCGCCGACAGGGCCGGCGGGGAGCTGTTTTTT. This rearrangement joins TRBV9 to TRBJ2-2; 7 positions match TRBD1. CDR3 length: 14 residues. Germline values: CDR1 SGDLS, CDR2 YYNGEE. V shed 3 bases, J shed 7 bases, and the junction held 6 bases outside the gene matches. The full variable domain, with the rest looked up from reference TRBV9 and TRBJ2-2, is DSGVTQTPKHLITATGQRVTLRCSPRSGDLSVYWYQQSLDQGLQFLIQYYNGEERAKGNILERFSAQQFPDLHSELNLSSLELGDSALYFCASSADRAGGELFFGEGSRLTVL.

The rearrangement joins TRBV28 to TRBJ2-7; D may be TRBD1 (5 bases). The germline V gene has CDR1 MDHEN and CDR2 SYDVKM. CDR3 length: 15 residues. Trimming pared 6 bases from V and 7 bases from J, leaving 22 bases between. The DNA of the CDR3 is TGTGCCAGCAGCCCCGTCCCCCTGGGAAGGGGTGAGCAGTACTTC. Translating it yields CASSPVPLGRGEQYF.

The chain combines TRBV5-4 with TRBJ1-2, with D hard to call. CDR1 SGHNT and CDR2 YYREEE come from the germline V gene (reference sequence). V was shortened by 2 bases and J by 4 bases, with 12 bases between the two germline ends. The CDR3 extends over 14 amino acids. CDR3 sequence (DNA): TGTGCCAGCAGCTTAAAGCTTGTCTCCTATGGCTACACCTTC. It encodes CASSLKLVSYGYTF.

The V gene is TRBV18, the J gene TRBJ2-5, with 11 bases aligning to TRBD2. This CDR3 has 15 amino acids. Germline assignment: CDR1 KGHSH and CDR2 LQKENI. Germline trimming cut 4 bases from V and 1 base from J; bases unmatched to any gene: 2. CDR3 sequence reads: CASSHSGGAQETQYF. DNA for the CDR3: TGTGCCAGCTCACATAGCGGGGGGGCCCAAGAGACCCAGTACTTC.

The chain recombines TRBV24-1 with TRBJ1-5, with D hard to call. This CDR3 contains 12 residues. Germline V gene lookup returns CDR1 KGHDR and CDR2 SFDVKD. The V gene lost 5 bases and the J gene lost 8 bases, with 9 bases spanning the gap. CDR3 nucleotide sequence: TGTGCCACCAGTGTCTTTCCCGAGCCCCAGCATTTT. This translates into CATSVFPEPQHF.

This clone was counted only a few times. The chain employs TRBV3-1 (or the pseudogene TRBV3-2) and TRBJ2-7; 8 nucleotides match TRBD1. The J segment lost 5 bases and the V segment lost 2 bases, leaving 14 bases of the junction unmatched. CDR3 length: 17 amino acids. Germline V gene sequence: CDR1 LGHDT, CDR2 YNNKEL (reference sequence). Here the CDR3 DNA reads TGTGCCAGCAGCCAACAGGTAGAAGGACAGGGTTACGACGAGCAGTACTTC. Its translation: CASSQQVEGQGYDEQYF.

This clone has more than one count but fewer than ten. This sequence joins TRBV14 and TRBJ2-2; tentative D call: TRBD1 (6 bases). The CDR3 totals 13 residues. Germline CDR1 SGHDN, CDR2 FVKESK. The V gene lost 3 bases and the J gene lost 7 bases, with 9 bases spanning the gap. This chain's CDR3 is CASSHLDSGELFF. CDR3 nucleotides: TGTGCCAGCAGCCACCTGGACAGCGGGGAGCTGTTTTTT.

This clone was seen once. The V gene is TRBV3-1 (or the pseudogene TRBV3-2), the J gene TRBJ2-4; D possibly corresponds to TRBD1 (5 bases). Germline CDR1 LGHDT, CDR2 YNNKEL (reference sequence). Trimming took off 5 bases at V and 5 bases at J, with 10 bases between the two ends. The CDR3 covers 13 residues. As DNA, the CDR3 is TGTGCCAGCAGCTTCACAGGAGAAAACATTCAGTACTTC. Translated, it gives CASSFTGENIQYF.

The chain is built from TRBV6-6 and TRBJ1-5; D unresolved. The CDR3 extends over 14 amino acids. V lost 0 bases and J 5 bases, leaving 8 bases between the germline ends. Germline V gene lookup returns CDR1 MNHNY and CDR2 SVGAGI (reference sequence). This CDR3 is CASSYSTGDQPQHF. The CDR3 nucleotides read TGTGCCAGCAGTTACTCGACCGGGGATCAGCCCCAGCATTTT.

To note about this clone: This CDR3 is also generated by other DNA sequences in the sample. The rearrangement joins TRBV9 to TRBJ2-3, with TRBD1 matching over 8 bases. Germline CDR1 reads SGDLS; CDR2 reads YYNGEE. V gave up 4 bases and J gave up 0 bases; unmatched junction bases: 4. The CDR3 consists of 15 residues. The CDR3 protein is CASSPRQGSTDTQYF. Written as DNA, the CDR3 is TGTGCCAGCAGCCCTCGACAGGGGAGCACAGATACGCAGTATTTT.

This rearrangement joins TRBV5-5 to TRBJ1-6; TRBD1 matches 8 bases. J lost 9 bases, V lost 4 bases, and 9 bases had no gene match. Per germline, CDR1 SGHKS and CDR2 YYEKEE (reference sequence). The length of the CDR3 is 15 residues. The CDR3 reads CASSLDGQGGSPLHF. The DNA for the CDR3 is TGTGCCAGCAGCCTAGATGGACAGGGTGGTTCACCCCTCCACTTT.

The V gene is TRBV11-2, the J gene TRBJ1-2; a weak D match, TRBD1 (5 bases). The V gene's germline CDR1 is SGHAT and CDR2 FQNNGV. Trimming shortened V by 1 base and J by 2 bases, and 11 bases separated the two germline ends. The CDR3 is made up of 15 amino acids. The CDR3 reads CASSLVLGENYGYTF. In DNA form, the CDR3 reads TGTGCCAGCAGCTTAGTCTTAGGGGAAAACTATGGCTACACCTTC.

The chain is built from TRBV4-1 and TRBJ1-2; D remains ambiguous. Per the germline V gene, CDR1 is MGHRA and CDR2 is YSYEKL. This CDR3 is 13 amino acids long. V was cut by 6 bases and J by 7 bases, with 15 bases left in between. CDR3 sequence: CASRPGLRLGYTF. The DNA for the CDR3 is TGCGCCAGCAGACCGGGGTTACGCCTTGGCTACACCTTC.

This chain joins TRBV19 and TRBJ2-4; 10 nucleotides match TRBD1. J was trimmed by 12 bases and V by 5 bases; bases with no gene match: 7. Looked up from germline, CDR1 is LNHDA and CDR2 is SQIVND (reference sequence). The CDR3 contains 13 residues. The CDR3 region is CASSPRTGGHQYF. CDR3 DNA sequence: TGTGCCAGTAGTCCTAGGACAGGGGGGCATCAGTACTTC.

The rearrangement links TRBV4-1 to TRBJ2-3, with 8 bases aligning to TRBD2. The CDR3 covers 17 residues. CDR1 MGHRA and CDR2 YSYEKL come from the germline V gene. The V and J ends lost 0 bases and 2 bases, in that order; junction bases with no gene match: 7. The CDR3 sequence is CASSQDLPAGVTDTQYF. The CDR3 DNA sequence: TGCGCCAGCAGCCAAGATCTTCCAGCGGGGGTCACAGATACGCAGTATTTT.

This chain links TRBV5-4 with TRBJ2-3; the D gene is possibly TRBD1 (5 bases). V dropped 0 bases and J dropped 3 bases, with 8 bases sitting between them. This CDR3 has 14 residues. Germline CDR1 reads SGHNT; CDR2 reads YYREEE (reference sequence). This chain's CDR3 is CASSLAKGTDTQYF. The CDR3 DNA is TGTGCCAGCAGCTTGGCCAAGGGGACAGATACGCAGTATTTT.

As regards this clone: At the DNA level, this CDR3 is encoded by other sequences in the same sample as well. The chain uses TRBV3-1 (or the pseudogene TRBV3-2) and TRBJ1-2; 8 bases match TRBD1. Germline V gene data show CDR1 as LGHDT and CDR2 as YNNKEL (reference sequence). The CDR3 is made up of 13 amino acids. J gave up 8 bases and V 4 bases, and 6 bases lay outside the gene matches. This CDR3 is CASSLQGARGYTF. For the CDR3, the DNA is TGTGCCAGCAGCCTGCAGGGGGCAAGGGGCTACACCTTC.

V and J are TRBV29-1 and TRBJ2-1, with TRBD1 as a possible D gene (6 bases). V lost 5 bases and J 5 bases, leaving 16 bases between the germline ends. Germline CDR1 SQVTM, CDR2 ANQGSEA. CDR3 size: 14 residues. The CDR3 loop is CSVLSRGDDNEQFF. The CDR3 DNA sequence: TGCAGCGTTCTATCCAGGGGAGATGACAATGAGCAGTTCTTC.

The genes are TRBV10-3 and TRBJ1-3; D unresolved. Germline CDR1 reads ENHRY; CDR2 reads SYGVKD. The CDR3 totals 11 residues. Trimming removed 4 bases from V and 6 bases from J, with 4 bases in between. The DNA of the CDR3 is TGTGCCATCAGTGGACAAAACACCATATATTTT. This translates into CAISGQNTIYF.

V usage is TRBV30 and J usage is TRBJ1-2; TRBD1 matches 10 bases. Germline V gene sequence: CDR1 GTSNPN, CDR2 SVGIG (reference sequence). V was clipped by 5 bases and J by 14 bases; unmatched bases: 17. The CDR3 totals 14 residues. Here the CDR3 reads CAWLPVGQGRSRTF. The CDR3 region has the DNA TGTGCCTGGTTACCGGTGGGACAGGGGAGGTCTAGAACCTTC.

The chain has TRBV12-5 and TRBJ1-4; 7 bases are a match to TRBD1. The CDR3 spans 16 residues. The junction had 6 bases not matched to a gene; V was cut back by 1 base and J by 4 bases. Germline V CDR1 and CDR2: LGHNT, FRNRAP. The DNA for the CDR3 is TGTGCTAGTGGTTTGGCGACAGGGTCCCTTAATGAAAAACTGTTTTTT. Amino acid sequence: CASGLATGSLNEKLFF. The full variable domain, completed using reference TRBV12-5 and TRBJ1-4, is DARVTQTPRHKVTEMGQEVTMRCQPILGHNTVFWYRQTMMQGLELLAYFRNRAPLDDSGMPKDRFSAEMPDATLATLKIQPSEPRDSAVYFCASGLATGSLNEKLFFGSGTQLSVL.

CDR3 region: CASSRGTGTETQYF. The CDR3, as DNA: TGTGCCAGCAGCCGCGGGACAGGGACTGAGACCCAGTACTTC. This chain links TRBV4-2 with TRBJ2-5; TRBD1 matches at 9 bases. This CDR3 comprises 14 residues. The V gene end was trimmed by 4 bases and the J gene end by 5 bases; junction bases not matched to a gene: 5. Germline V CDR1 and CDR2: LGHNA, YNFKEQ.

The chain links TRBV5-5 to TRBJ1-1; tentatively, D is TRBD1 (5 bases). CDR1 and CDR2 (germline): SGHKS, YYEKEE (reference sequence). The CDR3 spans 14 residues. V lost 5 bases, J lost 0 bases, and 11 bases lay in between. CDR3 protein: CASRKDRMNTEAFF. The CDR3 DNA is TGTGCCAGCAGAAAAGACAGAATGAACACTGAAGCTTTCTTT.